A selection of T cell receptor beta chains follows, all from one sample in a study of T cells in tuberculosis. TCRdb keeps only in-frame clones here, not all; method: immunoSEQ multiplex PCR. Found here are fewer than 35,000 clones, about 82% of them singletons; the top ten hold 5.2%. This sample comprised PBMCs, obtained at tuberculosis diagnosis. Receptors originate from an adult with tuberculosis. CDR3s include the opening cysteine and the closing phenylalanine or tryptophan. A D gene is named only where the DNA matches it firmly. The size entry is marked missing in some rows and otherwise reads once, few, many or a size class.

D,V,length,size,J,CDR3,DNA
TRBD1,TRBV9,17,NA,TRBJ2-5,CASSARDRDSLRETQYF,TGTGCCAGCAGCGCCCGGGACAGGGATAGTTTGAGAGAGACCCAGTACTTC
NA,TRBV10-2,11,NA,TRBJ2-2,CASRQAGELFF,TGCGCCAGCAGACAGGCCGGGGAGCTGTTTTTT
NA,TRBV5-1,15,few,TRBJ2-7,CASSLAAGLAYEQYF,TGCGCCAGCAGCTTGGCGGCGGGGTTGGCCTACGAGCAGTACTTC
NA,TRBV6-1,14,NA,TRBJ2-7,CASYPSGGPYEQYF,TGTGCCAGCTACCCGTCCGGGGGGCCCTACGAGCAGTACTTC
NA,TRBV28,15,once,TRBJ2-5,CASSLTGTPQETQYF,TGTGCCAGCAGTTTAACAGGTACACCCCAAGAGACCCAGTACTTC
TRBD2,TRBV28,15,NA,TRBJ2-3,CASRGGSPGTDTQYF,TGTGCCAGCAGGGGCGGGAGCCCTGGCACAGATACGCAGTATTTT
TRBD1,TRBV30,15,once,TRBJ2-7,CAVGGQGALTYEQYF,TGTGCTGTCGGCGGCCAGGGGGCTCTAACCTACGAGCAGTACTTC
NA,TRBV5-1,15,NA,TRBJ2-5,CASSLVPGGQETQYF,TGCGCCAGCAGCTTGGTACCAGGGGGGCAAGAGACCCAGTACTTC
NA,TRBV7-2,14,NA,TRBJ2-2,CASSFNFNTGELFF,TGTGCCAGCAGCTTTAACTTTAACACCGGGGAGCTGTTTTTT
NA,TRBV4-1,16,NA,TRBJ2-1,CASSQESHTYYNEQFF,TGCGCCAGCAGCCAAGAATCCCACACGTACTACAATGAGCAGTTCTTC
NA,TRBV5-1,18,NA,TRBJ1-6,CASSLDDRQRTYNSPLHF,TGCGCCAGCAGCTTGGACGATCGACAAAGAACCTATAATTCACCCCTCCACTTT
NA,TRBV20-1,11,NA,TRBJ2-7,CSAPQGYEQYF,TGCAGTGCTCCACAGGGCTACGAGCAGTACTTC
TRBD2,TRBV7-2,17,NA,TRBJ2-2,CASSLGLAGGNTGELFF,TGTGCCAGCAGCTTAGGACTAGCGGGGGGGAACACCGGGGAGCTGTTTTTT
TRBD1,TRBV15,16,NA,TRBJ1-3,CATSRDQGVTGNTIYF,TGTGCCACCAGCAGAGATCAGGGGGTTACTGGAAACACCATATATTTT
NA,TRBV19,15,few,TRBJ1-1,CASSLRGGANTEAFF,TGTGCCAGTAGCCTAAGGGGGGGAGCGAACACTGAAGCTTTCTTT
TRBD1,TRBV30,13,NA,TRBJ2-5,CAWGTGQYGTQYF,TGTGCCTGGGGGACAGGCCAATACGGGACCCAGTACTTC
NA,TRBV28,14,few,TRBJ1-2,CASSFWGGSDGYTF,TGTGCCAGCAGTTTTTGGGGGGGGTCCGATGGCTACACCTTC
TRBD1,TRBV6-1,13,NA,TRBJ2-2,CASSSQGAGELFF,TGTGCCAGCAGTTCCCAGGGGGCCGGGGAGCTGTTTTTT
TRBD1,TRBV4-1,15,few,TRBJ2-7,CASSLFDRGPNEQYF,TGCGCCAGCAGCCTTTTCGACAGGGGGCCTAACGAGCAGTACTTC
TRBD2,TRBV2,15,NA,TRBJ2-3,CARDSGTSGSDTQYF,TGTGCCAGAGATTCCGGGACTAGCGGGTCAGATACGCAGTATTTT
NA,TRBV2,16,NA,TRBJ1-5,CASSDPRGSGNQPQHF,TGTGCCAGCAGTGACCCCCGGGGGAGTGGGAATCAGCCCCAGCATTTT
TRBD2,TRBV6-5,15,NA,TRBJ2-7,CASSPRGEGFGEQYF,TGTGCCAGCAGTCCACGGGGGGAGGGGTTTGGAGAGCAGTACTTC
TRBD2,TRBV29-1,15,few,TRBJ2-3,CSVDSAGGNTDTQYF,TGCAGCGTTGATTCCGCGGGGGGTAACACAGATACGCAGTATTTT
NA,TRBV18,13,NA,TRBJ2-5,CASSRSVQETQYF,TGTGCCAGCTCACGGTCGGTACAAGAGACCCAGTACTTC
NA,TRBV11-2,13,NA,TRBJ2-1,CASSLGGVNEQFF,TGTGCCAGCAGCTTGGGCGGGGTCAATGAGCAGTTCTTC
TRBD1,TRBV6-6,14,few,TRBJ1-4,CASRLDRGFEKLFF,TGTGCCAGCAGGTTGGACAGGGGGTTTGAAAAACTGTTTTTT
NA,TRBV19,13,few,TRBJ1-5,CASSIGHPQPQHF,TGTGCCAGTAGTATTGGACACCCACAGCCCCAGCATTTT
TRBD2,TRBV14,16,NA,TRBJ2-3,CASSQGRAGGTDTQYF,TGTGCCAGCAGCCAAGGTCGAGCGGGAGGCACAGATACGCAGTATTTT
TRBD2,TRBV5-4,16,NA,TRBJ2-3,CASSKFSGISTDTQYF,TGTGCCAGCAGCAAGTTTAGCGGGATTAGCACAGATACGCAGTATTTT
NA,TRBV6-6,14,NA,TRBJ2-7,CASSSRQHGGEQYF,TGTGCCAGCAGTTCCCGACAACACGGGGGAGAGCAGTACTTC
NA,TRBV15,12,NA,TRBJ1-2,CATSRDRQGGTF,TGTGCCACCAGCAGAGATCGGCAGGGAGGCACCTTC
NA,TRBV9,15,few,TRBJ2-3,CASSVGGASTDTQYF,TGTGCCAGCAGCGTAGGTGGGGCTAGCACAGATACGCAGTATTTT
NA,TRBV18,14,NA,TRBJ1-2,CASSPTGGDYGYTF,TGTGCCAGCTCACCAACAGGTGGGGACTATGGCTACACCTTC
NA,TRBV23-1,15,NA,TRBJ1-1,CASSQPRRLNTEAFF,TGCGCCAGCAGTCAACCCCGGAGGCTGAACACTGAAGCTTTCTTT
TRBD1,TRBV5-1,14,NA,TRBJ2-3,CASIPGQETDTQYF,TGCGCCAGTATTCCGGGACAGGAGACAGATACGCAGTATTTT
NA,TRBV5-4,18,NA,TRBJ2-3,CASSLFGGDRTSTDTQYF,TGTGCCAGCAGCTTGTTCGGAGGGGACCGTACTAGCACAGATACGCAGTATTTT
TRBD1,TRBV7-9,13,NA,TRBJ1-2,CASSKGTGAGYTF,TGTGCCAGCAGCAAAGGGACAGGTGCTGGCTACACCTTC
TRBD1,TRBV27,15,NA,TRBJ2-7,CASSSSTGGPYEQYF,TGTGCCAGCAGTTCCTCGACAGGGGGACCCTACGAGCAGTACTTC
NA,TRBV7-9,16,large,TRBJ1-3,CASSPSLRGSGNTIYF,TGTGCCAGCAGCCCCTCGCTCAGGGGAAGTGGAAACACCATATATTTT
NA,TRBV7-9,15,NA,TRBJ2-7,CASSLSVGEGDEQYF,TGTGCCAGCAGCCTCTCAGTGGGAGAGGGGGACGAGCAGTACTTC